Sequencing of this T cell receptor (beta chain) was carried out in a study of shared clonotypes between healthy human individuals. General study findings and limits: The genetic and exposure-history diversity represented was limited by few donors.

As regards this clone: Antigen specificity is unknown.

The germline V gene encodes CDR1 LGHNA and CDR2 YNFKEQ. This CDR3 region has 14 residues. Trimming removed 3 bases from V and 0 bases from J, with 9 bases in between. Produced via immunoSEQ multiplex PCR; TCRdb's table is partial and in-frame only. The data hold approximately 1,000,000 clones, with about 80% observed a single time. The sequence derives from a young man in good health. Some clones in this sample may be carry-over from other donors' samples. The sample taken for sequencing was memory CD4+ T cells from PBMCs. The subset denotes: CD45RA-negative fraction. The V call is TRBV4-2, the J call TRBJ2-7; the D is unclear. CDR3 DNA: TGTGCCAGCAGCCACTCGGCGGACTCCTACGAGCAGTACTTC. It codes for CASSHSADSYEQYF.